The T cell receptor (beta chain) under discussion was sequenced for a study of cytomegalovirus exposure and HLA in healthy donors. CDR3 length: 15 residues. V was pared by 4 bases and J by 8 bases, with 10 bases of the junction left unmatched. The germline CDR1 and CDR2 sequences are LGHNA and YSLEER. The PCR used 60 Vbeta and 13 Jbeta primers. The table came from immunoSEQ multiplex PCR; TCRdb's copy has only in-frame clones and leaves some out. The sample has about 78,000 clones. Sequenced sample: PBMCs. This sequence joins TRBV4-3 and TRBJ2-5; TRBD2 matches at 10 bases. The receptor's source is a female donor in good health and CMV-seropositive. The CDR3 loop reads CASSPLAGELGTQYF. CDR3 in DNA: TGCGCCAGCAGCCCGCTAGCGGGAGAATTGGGAACCCAGTACTTC.